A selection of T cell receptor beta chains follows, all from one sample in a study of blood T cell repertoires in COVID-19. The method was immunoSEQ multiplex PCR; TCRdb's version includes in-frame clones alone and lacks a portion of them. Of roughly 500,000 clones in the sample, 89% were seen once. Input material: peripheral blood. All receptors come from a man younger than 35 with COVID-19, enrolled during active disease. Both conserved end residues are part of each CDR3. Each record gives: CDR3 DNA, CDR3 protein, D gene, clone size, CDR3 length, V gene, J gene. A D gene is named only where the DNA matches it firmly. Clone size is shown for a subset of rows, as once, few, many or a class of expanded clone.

TGCGCCAGCAGCCAAGATGGAGGATATAATGAAAAACTGTTTTTT	CASSQDGGYNEKLFF	NA	once	15	TRBV4-1	TRBJ1-4
TGTGCCAGCAGTCGGGAGGGATCACCCCTCCACTTT	CASSREGSPLHF	NA	NA	12	TRBV3-1/TRBV3-2	TRBJ1-6
TGTGCTAGTGGTTTGTATCATAATTCACCCCTCCACTTT	CASGLYHNSPLHF	NA	NA	13	TRBV12-5	TRBJ1-6
TGTGCCTGGAGTGCCCTAGATTTCCACGAGCAGTACTTC	CAWSALDFHEQYF	NA	NA	13	TRBV30	TRBJ2-7
TGTGCCAGCAGTAGACGTGGAGTAGGGAGTCAGCCCCAGCATTTT	CASSRRGVGSQPQHF	NA	NA	15	TRBV27	TRBJ1-5
TGTGCCACCAGCCAGCGGAACTACAATGAGCAGTTCTTC	CATSQRNYNEQFF	NA	NA	13	TRBV15	TRBJ2-1
TGTGCCAGCAGCGCCAGTTCCCCAGATACGCAGTATTTT	CASSASSPDTQYF	NA	NA	13	TRBV4-2	TRBJ2-3
TGTGCCAGCAGCCGGACAGGGAACTCTGGAAACACCATATATTTT	CASSRTGNSGNTIYF	TRBD1	NA	15	TRBV11-1	TRBJ1-3
TGTGCCAGCAGCTCTTCGGTGGGCACAGATACGCAGTATTTT	CASSSSVGTDTQYF	NA	few	14	TRBV7-6	TRBJ2-3
TGTGCTAGTGGTACCCCCACGGGCGGGAGTAACACCGGGGAGCTGTTTTTT	CASGTPTGGSNTGELFF	TRBD2	once	17	TRBV12-5	TRBJ2-2
TGTGCCAGTACTAGTCCGGGACTCGGCTATGGCTACACCTTC	CASTSPGLGYGYTF	NA	NA	14	TRBV19	TRBJ1-2
TGTGCCAGCACGGGGGGGGAAACGGATGGCTACACCTTC	CASTGGETDGYTF	NA	once	13	TRBV25-1	TRBJ1-2
TGTGCCAGCAGCTTAGAGTACAGACGCGATACCGGGGAGCTGTTTTTT	CASSLEYRRDTGELFF	NA	NA	16	TRBV11-2	TRBJ2-2
TGTGCCATCAGTGCCTCGGGCGGGATTCCAGATACGCAGTATTTT	CAISASGGIPDTQYF	NA	once	15	TRBV10-3	TRBJ2-3